Sequencing of this T cell receptor beta chain was carried out in a study of Tregs in tolerant kidney transplant recipients. Study results and caveats: Biological reproducibility was not directly addressed in this study. The small number of patients limits these findings pending further validation.

There are 13 residues in the CDR3. Germline V gives CDR1 SNHLY, CDR2 FYNNEI. Sequencing was performed with immunoSEQ multiplex PCR; in TCRdb, only in-frame clones are kept and a portion is missing. There are roughly 46,000 clones in the sample; less than 95% occur only once, and about 0.63% lies in the top ten. As to this clone: Its target is unknown.

Before regulatory T cell sorting, thawed PBMCs rested overnight at 37°C in approximately 200 IU/ml IL-2. The chain couples TRBV2 to TRBJ2-5; no definite D call. With the DNA end fitting TRBJ2-7 better, the J assignment may be wrong. This receptor was obtained from a human donor in good health. The sequencing sample was made of Tregs from blood. In nucleotides, the CDR3 is TGTGCCAGCAGTGTAAGCACTTACTACGAGCAGTACTTC. Translating it yields CASSVSTYYEQYF.